This T cell receptor (beta chain) derives from a study of blood T cell repertoires in COVID-19. Looking at the study overall: Sites across the United States, Italy and Spain contributed samples from acute and convalescent COVID-19.

V was shortened by 6 bases and J by 3 bases, with 17 bases between the two germline ends. The CDR3 sequence is 15 residues long. Germline V lookup: CDR1 ENHRY, CDR2 SYGVKD. In the original workflow: Using reference gene primer amplification, nucleated cell counts were estimated. Some clones are missing from TCRdb's copy, which holds only in-frame ones; the method was immunoSEQ multiplex PCR. Clone size and the V and J calls come from that table; the DNA yielded D and trimming. Of more than 100,000 clones detected, roughly 90% appear once; the ten largest clones hold approximately 3.4%. The clonotype was recovered from a woman aged 55-69 years with acute or convalescent COVID-19. Sequencing used peripheral blood. V and J are TRBV10-3 and TRBJ1-1, with a weak D call TRBD1 (6 bases). CDR3 DNA: TGTGCCATCAGGAGATTCAACAGGGCGGACACTGAAGCTTTCTTT. It translates to CAIRRFNRADTEAFF.